This passage covers 29 T cell receptor beta chains from one sample sequenced in a study of response to subunit inactivated influenza vaccine. MiXCR was run by TCRdb on the RT-PCR reads, yielding one entry per CDR3 protein. The sample carries 500,000 or so distinct CDR3 sequences, 16% recorded once. Sequencing was performed on CD4+ T cells sorted from PBMCs, taken roughly 24 months after vaccination. The source is a man aged 50 to 75 who received an inactivated influenza vaccine.

V usage is TRBV11-2 and J usage is TRBJ2-2; D is perhaps TRBD1 (6 bases). The CDR3 consists of 13 residues. Deletions cut 5 bases from V and 5 bases from J, with 9 bases between. The germline V gene encodes CDR1 SGHAT and CDR2 FQNNGV. For the CDR3, the DNA is TGTGCCAGCAGCGTACAGGGTACCGGGGAGCTGTTTTTT. Its translation is CASSVQGTGELFF.

This clonotype was seen a few times. The J gene is TRBJ1-2, the V gene TRBV28; no firm D call. Germline V lookup: CDR1 MDHEN, CDR2 SYDVKM. CDR3 length: 14 amino acids. V was clipped by 2 bases and J by 2 bases, with 9 bases between them. Written as DNA, the CDR3 is TGTGCCAGCAGTTTAGTTACAGCCAACTATGGCTACACCTTC. Residues: CASSLVTANYGYTF.

This clonotype was counted a single time. The chain combines TRBV28 with TRBJ1-2; D remains unclear. The CDR3 is 16 residues long. Germline CDR1 MDHEN, CDR2 SYDVKM. Trimming stripped 2 bases from V and 8 bases from J, with 21 bases between. The CDR3 DNA sequence: TGTGCCAGCAGTTTAGAAATCAGGCGTTCGTCCCGCGGCTACACCTTC. Its translation: CASSLEIRRSSRGYTF.

This clonotype was picked up a small number of times. This chain joins TRBV14 and TRBJ2-3; possible D gene TRBD2, 6 bases. In germline, CDR1 is SGHDN, CDR2 FVKESK. The CDR3 loop spans 16 amino acids. The V gene lost 5 bases and the J gene lost 2 bases, with 17 bases spanning the gap. The CDR3 bases are TGTGCCAGCAGCTCTAGCGTAGCGGAGGTCACAGATACGCAGTATTTT. Its translation: CASSSSVAEVTDTQYF.

This clonotype was observed a few times. The chain couples TRBV29-1 to TRBJ2-1, with 7 bases aligning to TRBD1. V trimming: 6 bases; J trimming: 10 bases; junction bases outside the gene matches: 12. The CDR3 has 13 amino acids. Germline-derived CDR1 and CDR2 are SQVTM and ANQGSEA. CDR3 residues: CSVTGDRRREQFF. CDR3 in DNA: TGCAGCGTCACCGGGGACAGACGCAGGGAGCAGTTCTTC.

This clonotype showed up just a few times. This sequence joins TRBV4-3 and TRBJ2-2; 12 bases map to TRBD2. Germline trimming cut 2 bases from V and 0 bases from J; bases unmatched to any gene: 4. From germline, CDR1 is LGHNA and CDR2 YSLEER. There are 18 residues in the CDR3. CDR3 nucleotide sequence: TGCGCCAGCAGCCAACTCCTAGCGGGGGGGTCGAACACCGGGGAGCTGTTTTTT. Protein sequence: CASSQLLAGGSNTGELFF.

This clonotype came up many times. The gene calls are TRBV7-3 and TRBJ1-1, with D perhaps matching TRBD1 (5 bases). There are 13 residues in the CDR3. CDR1 and CDR2 from the germline V gene are SGHTA and FQGTGA. V was shortened by 4 bases and J by 2 bases, with 8 bases between the two germline ends. DNA of the CDR3: TGTGCCAGCAGCTCCCAGGGTAACACTGAAGCTTTCTTT. This codes for CASSSQGNTEAFF. Using reference TRBV7-3 and TRBJ1-1 for the parts outside the CDR3, the full variable domain is GAGVSQTPSNKVTEKGKYVELRCDPISGHTALYWYRQSLGQGPEFLIYFQGTGAADDSGLPNDRFFAVRPEGSVSTLKIQRTERGDSAVYLCASSSQGNTEAFFGQGTRLTVV.

The chain links TRBV19 to TRBJ2-5; 15 bases fit TRBD2. Germline values: CDR1 LNHDA, CDR2 SQIVND (reference sequence). The J segment lost 6 bases and the V segment lost 4 bases, leaving 12 bases of the junction unmatched. CDR3 length: 18 amino acids. In DNA, the CDR3 is TGTGCCAGTAGTACCACGATGAGGACTAGCGGGGGGGCGAAGACCCAGTACTTC. This encodes CASSTTMRTSGGAKTQYF.

The rearrangement joins TRBV29-1 to TRBJ2-2; unclear D gene. The ends were cut back, 7 bases at V and 3 bases at J, with 9 bases in the middle. The CDR3 loop spans 12 amino acids. Per the germline V gene, CDR1 is SQVTM and CDR2 is ANQGSEA. The CDR3 protein is CSAQRDTGELFF. The CDR3 nucleotides read TGCAGCGCTCAGAGAGACACCGGGGAGCTGTTTTTT.

The rearrangement links TRBV4-2 to TRBJ2-7; 8 bases match TRBD1. Trimming took 2 bases from V and 3 from J; bases not matched to a gene: 9. The CDR3 has 16 residues. The germline gives CDR1 LGHNA, CDR2 YNFKEQ. In DNA form, the CDR3 reads TGTGCCAGCAGCCAAACCATGACCGGGACAGGCTACGAGCAGTACTTC. It specifies CASSQTMTGTGYEQYF.

This clonotype was counted between two and nine times. The chain combines TRBV12-3 or TRBV12-4 with TRBJ2-3; maybe TRBD2 (7 bases). V was pared by 6 bases and J by 0 bases, with 19 bases between. The length of the CDR3 is 17 residues. CDR3 sequence (DNA): TGTGCCAGCAGCCGGGGGGCTTGGGCGATTAGCACAGATACGCAGTATTTT. This sequence encodes CASSRGAWAISTDTQYF.

The sample holds a few counts of this clonotype. The chain employs TRBV4-3 and TRBJ2-1; D gene uncertain. Germline values: CDR1 LGHNA, CDR2 YSLEER. Trimming removed 0 bases from V and 0 bases from J, with 6 bases in between. The CDR3 runs to 15 residues. In DNA, the CDR3 is TGCGCCAGCAGCCAAGAACTTGCCTCCTACAATGAGCAGTTCTTC. Translating gives CASSQELASYNEQFF.

This sequence joins TRBV28 and TRBJ2-1; 7 bases agree with TRBD2. CDR1 is MDHEN and CDR2 is SYDVKM in the germline V gene. The J segment lost 4 bases and the V segment lost 7 bases, leaving 10 bases of the junction unmatched. This CDR3 is 15 amino acids long. DNA of the CDR3: TGTGCCAGCACCGCGTGGGGTAGCGGGTACAATGAGCAGTTCTTC. Amino acids: CASTAWGSGYNEQFF.

There are many counts of this clonotype. The rearrangement links TRBV3-1 to TRBJ2-5; D is uncertain. CDR1 is LGHDT, CDR2 YNNKEL, per germline (reference sequence). V lost 2 bases to trimming and J lost 2 bases, with 9 bases between them. CDR3 length: 14 residues. CDR3 residues: CASSQRTAQETQYF. CDR3 sequence (DNA): TGTGCCAGCAGCCAAAGGACCGCGCAAGAGACCCAGTACTTC.

Only a few counts were recorded for this clonotype. CDR3 loop: CASSLEQVSYEQYF. For the CDR3, the DNA is TGCGCCAGCAGCTTGGAACAGGTCTCCTACGAGCAGTACTTC. The rearrangement joins TRBV5-1 to TRBJ2-7; TRBD1 is a possible D gene (5 bases). V lost 0 bases, J lost 0 bases, and 7 bases lay in between. CDR3 length: 14 amino acids. Germline CDR1 is SGHRS and CDR2 is YFSETQ.

This clonotype was counted at least ten times. This chain connects TRBV3-1 to TRBJ2-7; TRBD1 matches 10 bases. The V gene's germline CDR1 is LGHDT and CDR2 YNNKEL (reference sequence). The V gene end was trimmed by 3 bases and the J gene end by 5 bases; junction bases not matched to a gene: 7. This CDR3 has 15 residues. Written as DNA, the CDR3 is TGTGCCAGCAGCCAGACAGGGGGCGCGTCCCACGAGCAGTACTTC. As protein: CASSQTGGASHEQYF.

This chain's CDR3 is CASSMWTSAEQFF. CDR3 nucleotides: TGCGCCAGCAGCATGTGGACTAGCGCCGAGCAGTTCTTC. The genes are TRBV5-1 and TRBJ2-1; 9 positions match TRBD2. Germline-derived CDR1 and CDR2 are SGHRS and YFSETQ. CDR3 size: 13 residues. Germline trimming cut 4 bases from V and 10 bases from J; bases unmatched to any gene: 6. Looking up the rest from reference TRBV5-1 and TRBJ2-1 gives the full variable domain: KAGVTQTPRYLIKTRGQQVTLSCSPISGHRSVSWYQQTPGQGLQFLFEYFSETQRNKGNFPGRFSGRQFSNSRSEMNVSTLELGDSALYLCASSMWTSAEQFFGPGTRLTVL.

This clonotype was observed a handful of times. The chain carries TRBV9 and TRBJ2-3; 8 nucleotides agree with TRBD2. The CDR3 has 18 residues. Germline CDR1 and CDR2: SGDLS and YYNGEE. J was trimmed by 0 bases and V by 2 bases; bases with no gene match: 11. The CDR3 DNA follows: TGTGCCAGCAGCGTGGGTAGCGGGAATATGGCTAGCACAGATACGCAGTATTTT. It encodes CASSVGSGNMASTDTQYF.

The genes are TRBV20-1 and TRBJ2-1, with D hard to call. The CDR3 totals 13 residues. V was pared by 6 bases and J by 2 bases, with 11 bases between. Germline V gives CDR1 DFQATT, CDR2 SNEGSKA (reference sequence). In DNA, the CDR3 is TGCAGTGCATCCATACGAGCCTACAATGAGCAGTTCTTC. Its translation: CSASIRAYNEQFF.

This clonotype has more than one count but fewer than ten. The chain employs TRBV2 and TRBJ1-5; maybe TRBD1 (6 bases). The germline V gene encodes CDR1 SNHLY and CDR2 FYNNEI. Trimming took 7 bases from V and 5 from J, leaving 18 bases between them. CDR3 length: 15 residues. CDR3 residues: CASTRSQGRDQPQHF. The DNA of the CDR3 is TGTGCCAGCACACGTTCCCAGGGGCGAGATCAGCCCCAGCATTTT.

In its sample, this clonotype was seen a few times. This chain joins TRBV5-1 and TRBJ2-5, with D maybe TRBD1 (5 bases). Germline assignment: CDR1 SGHRS and CDR2 YFSETQ. Trimming took off 0 bases at V and 6 bases at J, with 12 bases between the two ends. This CDR3 has 14 residues. For the CDR3, the DNA is TGCGCCAGCAGCTTGGTTGCAGGGTCGCAGACCCAGTACTTC. It specifies CASSLVAGSQTQYF.

This chain links TRBV5-5 with TRBJ1-1; 7 bases line up with TRBD1. This CDR3 comprises 14 residues. Germline-derived CDR1 and CDR2 are SGHKS and YYEKEE (reference sequence). V shed 5 bases and J 3 bases; nucleotides not matched to a gene: 7. The CDR3 DNA sequence: TGTGCCAGCAGGTTCCGGGACAGCTACACTGAAGCTTTCTTT. This encodes CASRFRDSYTEAFF.

Only a few counts were recorded for this clonotype. CDR3 bases: TGCGCCAGCATGACAGGACTCCAAGAGACCCAGTACTTC. Translated: CASMTGLQETQYF. The chain carries TRBV5-1 and TRBJ2-5; TRBD1 might be the D (6 bases). Trimming took 6 bases from V and 1 from J, leaving 10 bases between them. Per germline, CDR1 SGHRS and CDR2 YFSETQ. The CDR3 has 13 residues.

This clonotype appeared a few times. V usage is TRBV11-2 and J usage is TRBJ2-5, with D maybe TRBD1 (5 bases). CDR3 length: 15 residues. Germline values: CDR1 SGHAT, CDR2 FQNNGV. Trimming took off 0 bases at V and 7 bases at J, with 15 bases between the two ends. CDR3 bases: TGTGCCAGCAGCTTAGAGGTGCCAGGAAGGGGGACCCAGTACTTC. This codes for CASSLEVPGRGTQYF.

The chain links TRBV7-2 to TRBJ1-2; TRBD1 aligns across 9 bases. V shed 2 bases, J shed 2 bases, and the junction held 3 bases outside the gene matches. Germline CDR1 reads SGHTA; CDR2 reads FQGNSA. This CDR3 region has 15 residues. The DNA for the CDR3 is TGTGCCAGCAGCTTAACAGGACAGGGGAACTATGGCTACACCTTC. Translation gives CASSLTGQGNYGYTF.

Only a few counts were recorded for this clonotype. The chain combines TRBV29-1 with TRBJ1-4; 12 positions match TRBD1. Germline CDR1 SQVTM, CDR2 ANQGSEA. Trimming cost V 7 bases and J 8 bases; bases outside gene matches: 14. This CDR3 has 16 residues. The CDR3 region has the DNA TGCAGCGCCCTGAGGGACAGGGGGCCCTCGGGCGAAAAACTGTTTTTT. This translates into CSALRDRGPSGEKLFF.

This clonotype was counted a few times. The chain employs TRBV12-3 or TRBV12-4 and TRBJ2-3; no reliable D call. V was clipped by 3 bases and J by 5 bases, with 9 bases between them. The CDR3 is made up of 13 amino acids. CDR3 residues: CASSLDQQDTQYF. Written as DNA, the CDR3 is TGTGCCAGCAGTTTGGATCAGCAAGATACGCAGTATTTT.

The sample holds many counts of this clonotype. CDR3 nucleotide sequence: TGTGCCAGCAGAGCACCCACAGGGACCGGGCCCCGTGAAGCTTTCTTT. Translation: CASRAPTGTGPREAFF. The rearrangement links TRBV6-2 or TRBV6-3 to TRBJ1-1; D might be TRBD1 (6 bases). This CDR3 has 16 amino acids. Germline loops: CDR1 MNHEY, CDR2 SVGEGT. V lost 6 bases, J lost 7 bases, and 24 bases lay in between.

Notes on this clonotype: As the CDR3 is not closed by the conserved phenylalanine or tryptophan, this likely results from a read error. The chain recombines TRBV28 with TRBJ2-7, with D maybe TRBD2 (6 bases). The germline gives CDR1 MDHEN, CDR2 SYDVKM. The CDR3 is 11 amino acids. V was trimmed by 2 bases and J by 7 bases, leaving 6 bases between them. CDR3 nucleotides: TGTGCCAGCAGTTTAGGGAGGGAGCAGTACTTA. Translating gives CASSLGREQYL.